This TCR beta chain is from a study of spatial heterogeneity in lung cancer. Sample time point: sample taken at primary tumor resection. Tumor, nontumor lung or frozen PBMC supplied whole RNA, sequenced without sorting. The cohort: under 80 early-stage, untreated non-small cell lung cancer patients. TCR cDNA molecules each had a unique molecular identifier. TCRdb re-analysed the 5' RACE reads in MiXCR, keeping a single row per CDR3 protein. The sample contains about 95,000 distinct CDR3 sequences, roughly 10% of which appear only once. This clonotype was observed many times. Per the germline V gene, CDR1 is SGDLS and CDR2 is YYNGEE. The CDR3 totals 14 residues. Trimming cost V 2 bases and J 0 bases, with 9 bases left between them.

This specimen consisted of PBMCs, obtained at surgery. The sequence was collected from a male donor with early-stage non-small cell lung cancer. The chain carries TRBV9 and TRBJ2-7; D call uncertain. The CDR3, as DNA: TGTGCCAGCAGCGTTTTGGGTGACTCCTACGAGCAGTACTTC. Translating it yields CASSVLGDSYEQYF.